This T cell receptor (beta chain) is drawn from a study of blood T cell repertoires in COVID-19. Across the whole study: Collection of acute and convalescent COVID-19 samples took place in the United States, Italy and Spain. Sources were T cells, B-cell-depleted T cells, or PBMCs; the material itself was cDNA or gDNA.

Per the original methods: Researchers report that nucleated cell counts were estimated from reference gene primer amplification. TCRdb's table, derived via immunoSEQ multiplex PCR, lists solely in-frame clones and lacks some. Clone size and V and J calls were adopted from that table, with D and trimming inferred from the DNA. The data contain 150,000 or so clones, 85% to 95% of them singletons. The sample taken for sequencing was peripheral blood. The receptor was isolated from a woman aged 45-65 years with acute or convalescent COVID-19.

CDR3 amino acids: CASTTRTSGSTEQFF. The CDR3 DNA follows: TGTGCCAGCACCACAAGGACTAGCGGGAGTACTGAGCAGTTCTTC. The chain has TRBV7-8 and TRBJ2-1; TRBD2 matches at 13 bases. J gave up 9 bases and V 7 bases, and 9 bases lay outside the gene matches. Germline V gene sequence: CDR1 SGHVS, CDR2 FQNEAQ. The CDR3 is 15 amino acids.